This is a list of T cell receptor beta chains from one sample in a study of cytomegalovirus exposure and HLA in healthy donors. TCRdb's copy holds only in-frame clones and misses some; the assay was immunoSEQ multiplex PCR. The sample lists approximately 80,000 clones, 72% occurring once. The material sequenced was PBMCs. Source of these receptors: a woman in her 40s in good health and CMV-seropositive. Both conserved end residues are part of each CDR3. The order of the fields is J gene, V gene, CDR3 length, clone size, CDR3 protein. Only some rows state a clone size, as once, few, many or a class for expanded clones.

J: TRBJ2-1; V: TRBV5-1; length: 15; size: -; CDR3: CASSLGTTSYNEQFF
J: TRBJ2-3; V: TRBV7-9; length: 15; size: -; CDR3: CASSLPSGGTDTQYF
J: TRBJ1-2; V: TRBV30; length: 11; size: -; CDR3: CASTGDSGYTF
J: TRBJ2-7; V: TRBV4-2; length: 13; size: -; CDR3: CASSQVGTGEQYF
J: TRBJ1-5; V: TRBV6-6; length: 16; size: once; CDR3: CASSSQQGAFIRPQHF
J: TRBJ1-2; V: TRBV18; length: 13; size: -; CDR3: CASSPRDYYGYTF
J: TRBJ1-5; V: TRBV28; length: 15; size: once; CDR3: CASSETGVGNQPQHF
J: TRBJ1-4; V: TRBV4-1; length: 16; size: -; CDR3: CASSRESTGVNEKLFF
J: TRBJ1-1; V: TRBV30; length: 16; size: -; CDR3: CAWRWVAAGRYTEAFF
J: TRBJ1-2; V: TRBV5-1; length: 17; size: -; CDR3: CASSPTVSGADHYGYTF
J: TRBJ1-5; V: TRBV2; length: 14; size: -; CDR3: CASSTTGGNQPQHF
J: TRBJ2-7; V: TRBV21-1; length: 16; size: -; CDR3: CASSARPGGPLSEQYF
J: TRBJ1-2; V: TRBV5-8; length: 18; size: -; CDR3: CASSSALSPGRQGYGYTF
J: TRBJ2-7; V: TRBV5-1; length: 14; size: -; CDR3: CASSSGQTQYEQYF
J: TRBJ2-7; V: TRBV7-6; length: 14; size: few; CDR3: CASSQTGEAYEQYF
J: TRBJ1-1; V: TRBV30; length: 13; size: -; CDR3: CAWSVQGADVTFF